These 23 T cell receptor beta chains were sequenced from one sample in a study of cytomegalovirus exposure and HLA in healthy donors. PCR was performed using 60 Vbeta and 13 Jbeta primers. Sequencing was performed with immunoSEQ multiplex PCR; in TCRdb, only in-frame clones are kept and a portion is missing. The sample includes 140,000 or so clones, roughly 80% of them seen just once. Source material: PBMCs. The source of these receptors is a woman aged 40 to 55 in good health and CMV-seropositive.

This rearrangement joins TRBV7-8 to TRBJ2-3; 9 positions match TRBD2. Germline V gene lookup returns CDR1 SGHVS and CDR2 FQNEAQ. This CDR3 is 17 amino acids long. V shed 8 bases, J shed 0 bases, and the junction held 12 bases outside the gene matches. The CDR3 protein is CASVPEGGRASTDTQYF. The CDR3 nucleotides read TGTGCCAGCGTCCCAGAGGGCGGGAGGGCCAGCACAGATACGCAGTATTTT. Combining the CDR3 with reference TRBV7-8 and TRBJ2-3 gives the whole variable domain GAGVSQSPRYKVAKRGQDVALRCDPISGHVSLFWYQQALGQGPEFLTYFQNEAQLDKSGLPSDRFFAERPEGSVSTLKIQRTQQEDSAVYLCASVPEGGRASTDTQYFGPGTRLTVL.

This chain uses TRBV5-4 with TRBJ2-7, with 10 bases that match TRBD1. The V and J ends lost 0 bases and 2 bases, in that order; junction bases with no gene match: 2. The CDR3 runs to 15 residues. CDR1 is SGHNT, CDR2 YYREEE, per germline (reference sequence). CDR3 region: CASSLAGTGAYEQYF. CDR3 coding DNA: TGTGCCAGCAGCTTGGCCGGGACAGGGGCCTACGAGCAGTACTTC.

The chain is built from TRBV28 and TRBJ1-5; tentative D call: TRBD1 (5 bases). The CDR3 is 19 residues long. V lost 4 bases, J lost 1 base, and 23 bases lay in between. The germline gives CDR1 MDHEN, CDR2 SYDVKM. Here the CDR3 reads CASSSPQGGAAVSNQPQHF. The CDR3 coding sequence is TGTGCCAGCAGTTCTCCCCAAGGTGGGGCAGCCGTCAGCAATCAGCCCCAGCATTTT.

V and J are TRBV21-1 and TRBJ1-3; the D segment call TRBD1 is taken from the table without a DNA check. TRBV21-1 is described as a pseudogene. The CDR3 sequence is 20 residues long. The CDR3 nucleotides are TGTGCCAGCAGCAAAGATGGCGACAGGGGAAGCCTAGGCTCTGGAAACACCATATATTTT. It encodes CASSKDGDRGSLGSGNTIYF.

The chain links TRBV19 to TRBJ1-6, with a tentative D call TRBD1 (5 bases). The V end was cut by 5 bases, the J end by 7 bases, with 18 bases between. There are 16 residues in the CDR3. Germline CDR1 and CDR2: LNHDA and SQIVND (reference sequence). The CDR3 DNA follows: TGTGCCAGTAGTTTCGGGACTCTAGGACCAAATTCACCCCTCCACTTT. Its protein product is CASSFGTLGPNSPLHF.

The chain combines TRBV19 with TRBJ1-2, with D perhaps matching TRBD1 (5 bases). The V end lost 7 bases, the J end lost 0 bases, and 12 bases lay between the germline ends. In germline, CDR1 is LNHDA, CDR2 SQIVND (reference sequence). The CDR3 is 14 residues long. The CDR3 spells CASTRDRANYGYTF. CDR3 nucleotides: TGTGCCAGTACCCGCGACAGAGCTAACTATGGCTACACCTTC.

V gene TRBV6-1 combines with J gene TRBJ1-1; 9 bases map to TRBD1. The CDR3 is made up of 17 amino acids. Germline CDR1 and CDR2: MNHNS and SASEGT. Losses at the gene ends were 0 bases for V and 6 bases for J; bases not matched to a gene: 11. CDR3 amino acids: CASSEASQGALGSEAFF. CDR3 nucleotide sequence: TGTGCCAGCAGTGAAGCCTCACAGGGGGCGCTGGGTTCTGAAGCTTTCTTT.

This clone was seen a single time. The chain uses TRBV30 and TRBJ2-7; TRBD2 agrees at 7 bases. Losses at the gene ends were 1 base for V and 4 bases for J; bases not matched to a gene: 4. The germline V gene encodes CDR1 GTSNPN and CDR2 SVGIG (reference sequence). The length of the CDR3 is 13 residues. For the CDR3, the DNA is TGTGCCTGGAGTGGGGAGGGTGGGTACGAGCAGTACTTC. Its protein product is CAWSGEGGYEQYF.

V and J are TRBV18 and TRBJ1-4; D may be TRBD1 (6 bases). CDR1 KGHSH and CDR2 LQKENI come from the germline V gene. The CDR3 is 16 residues long. Trimming took 3 bases from V and 5 from J, leaving 16 bases between them. The CDR3 nucleotides read TGTGCCAGCTCACCTGGACAGACAGGAACGAATGAAAAACTGTTTTTT. Its translation: CASSPGQTGTNEKLFF.

The chain employs TRBV28 and TRBJ1-4; TRBD1 matches 7 bases. Germline CDR1 MDHEN, CDR2 SYDVKM. J gave up 6 bases and V 10 bases, and 5 bases lay outside the gene matches. The CDR3 sequence is 12 residues long. CDR3 protein: CATQGMDEKLFF. CDR3 DNA sequence: TGTGCCACACAGGGGATGGATGAAAAACTGTTTTTT.

J is TRBJ1-4 and V is TRBV2; D may be TRBD1 (5 bases). The CDR3 is made up of 13 amino acids. V lost 5 bases and J lost 8, with 12 bases in between. Per germline, CDR1 SNHLY and CDR2 FYNNEI. CDR3 in DNA: TGTGCCAGCAGTCCGACGGGGGAAGAAAAACTGTTTTTT. Translating gives CASSPTGEEKLFF.

This chain uses TRBV4-2 with TRBJ2-5; 7 bases line up with TRBD2. The J call may be faulty, since TRBJ2-7 better matches the DNA end. The CDR3 totals 15 residues. Germline V lookup: CDR1 LGHNA, CDR2 YNFKEQ. The CDR3 sequence is CASSRGEGLGHEQYF. CDR3 DNA sequence: TGTGCCAGCAGCCGCGGGGAAGGACTAGGGCACGAGCAGTACTTC.

The chain recombines TRBV5-4 with TRBJ2-7, with D possibly matching TRBD1 (6 bases). CDR3 size: 12 residues. The germline gives CDR1 SGHNT, CDR2 YYREEE (reference sequence). The V and J ends lost 1 base and 6 bases respectively, with 8 bases between them. The CDR3 region has the DNA TGTGCCAGCAGCTTGCAGGGGACCGAGCAGTACTTC. Translating it yields CASSLQGTEQYF. Together with reference TRBV5-4 and TRBJ2-7, the CDR3 gives the full variable domain: ETGVTQSPTHLIKTRGQQVTLRCSSQSGHNTVSWYQQALGQGPQFIFQYYREEENGRGNFPPRFSGLQFPNYSSELNVNALELDDSALYLCASSLQGTEQYFGPGTRLTVT.

This clone was observed a handful of times. The rearrangement uses TRBV5-4 and TRBJ2-3; 9 nucleotides match TRBD1. J lost 4 bases, V lost 4 bases, and 13 bases had no gene match. This CDR3 comprises 17 residues. Looked up from germline, CDR1 is SGHNT and CDR2 is YYREEE (reference sequence). CDR3 coding DNA: TGTGCCAGCAGCCAGCTAGGTCCGGGACAGGGATCAGATACGCAGTATTTT. As protein: CASSQLGPGQGSDTQYF.

The chain employs TRBV28 and TRBJ1-6; D possibly corresponds to TRBD1 (5 bases). Germline loops: CDR1 MDHEN, CDR2 SYDVKM. The CDR3 is made up of 13 amino acids. V lost 5 bases and J lost 8, with 10 bases in between. The chain's CDR3 is CASSILRDSPLHF. The DNA for the CDR3 is TGTGCCAGCAGTATACTCAGGGATTCACCCCTCCACTTT. Filled out from reference TRBV28 and TRBJ1-6, the complete variable domain reads DVKVTQSSRYLVKRTGEKVFLECVQDMDHENMFWYRQDPGLGLRLIYFSYDVKMKEKGDIPEGYSVSREKKERFSLILESASTNQTSMYLCASSILRDSPLHFGNGTRLTVT.

This chain's CDR3 is CASSSSSYEQYF. Here the CDR3 DNA reads TGTGCCAGCAGTTCGAGCTCCTACGAGCAGTACTTC. V is TRBV2 and J is TRBJ2-7; D gene ambiguous. Trimming pared 5 bases from V and 0 bases from J, leaving 5 bases between. Germline values: CDR1 SNHLY, CDR2 FYNNEI. This CDR3 is 12 amino acids long.

A note on this clone: The junction departs from germline at one end; a sequencing error may be responsible. This chain connects TRBV7-6 to TRBJ2-1; D is undetermined. The CDR3 length is 11 residues. Looked up from germline, CDR1 is SGHVS and CDR2 is FNYEAQ. This CDR3 reads CASSSDNEQFF. CDR3 DNA: TGTGCCAGCAGCTCCGACAATGAGCAGTTCTTC. Full variable domain (outside the CDR3, taken from reference TRBV7-6 and TRBJ2-1): GAGVSQSPRYKVTKRGQDVALRCDPISGHVSLYWYRQALGQGPEFLTYFNYEAQQDKSGLPNDRFSAERPEGSISTLTIQRTEQRDSAMYRCASSSDNEQFFGPGTRLTVL.

This rearrangement joins TRBV11-3 to TRBJ2-3, with 15 nucleotides matching TRBD2. The CDR3 is 18 residues long. Trimming removed 5 bases from V and 1 base from J; junction bases left unmatched: 7. Germline V lookup: CDR1 SGHNT, CDR2 YENEEA. In DNA form, the CDR3 reads TGTGCCAGCAGCCTGGGACTAGCGGGGGGATTTGGCACAGATACGCAGTATTTT. Encoded protein: CASSLGLAGGFGTDTQYF.

The rearrangement links TRBV4-1 to TRBJ2-3; 7 positions match TRBD2. Germline CDR1 is MGHRA and CDR2 is YSYEKL. Trimming removed 4 bases from V and 4 bases from J; junction bases left unmatched: 14. This CDR3 has 17 residues. The CDR3 DNA reads TGCGCCAGCAGCCCAAGAACGGGCGGGAGTTTTGCAGATACGCAGTATTTT. Amino acids: CASSPRTGGSFADTQYF.

This rearrangement joins TRBV10-3 to TRBJ1-4; tentative D call: TRBD1 (6 bases). The CDR3 is 14 amino acids. Per the germline V gene, CDR1 is ENHRY and CDR2 is SYGVKD. V lost 9 bases to trimming and J lost 7 bases, with 18 bases between them. In DNA form, the CDR3 reads TGTGCCATAGGGGCAGGGGTGGATGGTGAAAAACTGTTTTTT. This gives the protein CAIGAGVDGEKLFF.

V gene TRBV5-4 combines with J gene TRBJ2-7; 14 bases fit TRBD2. Trimming removed 5 bases from V and 3 bases from J; junction bases left unmatched: 13. Looked up from germline, CDR1 is SGHNT and CDR2 is YYREEE (reference sequence). The CDR3 loop spans 18 amino acids. The CDR3 DNA reads TGTGCCAGCAGTACCGGGACTAGCGGGGGACGAGTACTCTACGAGCAGTACTTC. Translated, it gives CASSTGTSGGRVLYEQYF.

The chain recombines TRBV7-6 with TRBJ2-7; the D gene is possibly TRBD1 (6 bases). Germline V gene lookup returns CDR1 SGHVS and CDR2 FNYEAQ. Trimming cost V 1 base and J 5 bases, with 15 bases left between them. The CDR3 runs 15 residues. The CDR3 sequence: CASSLGGQGHHEQYF. The CDR3 DNA reads as TGTGCCAGCAGCTTAGGGGGGCAGGGGCACCACGAGCAGTACTTC.

V usage is TRBV5-1 and J usage is TRBJ2-3, with 15 bases matching TRBD2. CDR1 and CDR2 (germline): SGHRS, YFSETQ. The CDR3 spans 19 residues. Germline trimming cut 3 bases from V and 0 bases from J; bases unmatched to any gene: 8. CDR3 amino acids: CASSSGLAGGISSTDTQYF. CDR3 in DNA: TGCGCCAGCAGCTCCGGACTAGCGGGAGGGATATCTAGCACAGATACGCAGTATTTT.